The 9 T cell receptor beta chains below all came from one sample that was sequenced in a study of control samples from healthy donors and cancer patients. Assay: immunoSEQ multiplex PCR; the TCRdb copy retains only in-frame clones and omits some. The sample includes under 150,000 clones, 70% to 90% of them seen just once. The sequenced material came from blood. Receptor source: a middle-aged man in good health.

The chain employs TRBV3-1 (or the pseudogene TRBV3-2) and TRBJ1-1; TRBD1 aligns across 9 bases. CDR1 and CDR2 (germline): LGHDT, YNNKEL (reference sequence). This CDR3 has 14 amino acids. The trim removed 1 base at V and 7 bases at J, leaving 4 bases unmatched. CDR3 residues: CASSQGDRVIEAFF. The CDR3 nucleotides read TGTGCCAGCAGCCAAGGGGACAGGGTCATTGAAGCTTTCTTT.

The rearrangement joins TRBV11-2 to TRBJ1-2; 7 bases match TRBD1. V lost 5 bases, J lost 2 bases, and 2 bases stayed unmatched. Germline assignment: CDR1 SGHAT and CDR2 FQNNGV. The CDR3 is made up of 13 amino acids. The CDR3 region has the DNA TGTGCCAGCAGCCCGGGACAGAACTATGGCTACACCTTC. Its protein is CASSPGQNYGYTF.

V and J are TRBV24-1 and TRBJ1-1; 8 nucleotides align to TRBD1. The CDR3 covers 14 residues. Trimming took 2 bases from V and 5 from J; bases not matched to a gene: 3. Per germline, CDR1 KGHDR and CDR2 SFDVKD. DNA for the CDR3: TGTGCCACCAGTGATTCCAGGGGGCTTACTGAAGCTTTCTTT. This sequence encodes CATSDSRGLTEAFF.

The chain employs TRBV4-1 and TRBJ2-7; 9 nucleotides agree with TRBD1. This CDR3 has 14 amino acids. Unmatched junction bases numbered 3, after V lost 2 bases and J lost 4 bases. The germline V gene has CDR1 MGHRA and CDR2 YSYEKL. The CDR3 reads CASSQPTGGYEQYF. The CDR3 DNA is TGCGCCAGCAGCCAACCGACAGGGGGTTACGAGCAGTACTTC.

The chain has TRBV9 and TRBJ1-3; D is uncertain. V lost 0 bases and J 0 bases, leaving 10 bases between the germline ends. Germline CDR1 SGDLS, CDR2 YYNGEE. This CDR3 has 16 amino acids. This CDR3 is CASSVGSQSSGNTIYF. CDR3 coding DNA: TGTGCCAGCAGCGTAGGCAGCCAGAGCTCTGGAAACACCATATATTTT. The full variable domain, its missing parts supplied by reference TRBV9 and TRBJ1-3, is DSGVTQTPKHLITATGQRVTLRCSPRSGDLSVYWYQQSLDQGLQFLIQYYNGEERAKGNILERFSAQQFPDLHSELNLSSLELGDSALYFCASSVGSQSSGNTIYFGEGSWLTVV.

The chain couples TRBV11-2 to TRBJ1-3; D unclear. The germline V and J ends were trimmed by 4 bases and 1 base, with 11 bases remaining between them. Germline assignment: CDR1 SGHAT and CDR2 FQNNGV. There are 15 residues in the CDR3. The DNA of the CDR3 is TGTGCCAGCAGCTCCCCGGTGCAATCTGGAAACACCATATATTTT. Its protein product is CASSSPVQSGNTIYF.

This chain joins TRBV5-6 and TRBJ1-2, with 7 positions matching TRBD1. The CDR3 has 13 residues. CDR1 and CDR2 from the germline V gene are SGHDT and YYEEEE. After removal of 3 bases from V and 4 bases from J, the junction contained 3 bases not matched to a gene. CDR3 region: CASSSRDSYGYTF. Here the CDR3 DNA reads TGTGCCAGCAGCTCCCGGGACAGCTATGGCTACACCTTC.

The V gene is TRBV7-2, the J gene TRBJ1-3; D is unresolved. Trimming left V 5 bases short and J 9 bases short, with 17 bases between. From germline, CDR1 is SGHTA and CDR2 FQGNSA. The CDR3 is made up of 14 amino acids. The CDR3 is CASSPDHRAGTIYF. The CDR3 DNA reads as TGTGCCAGCAGCCCGGACCATCGAGCCGGCACCATATATTTT.

This clone was detected only a few times. V and J are TRBV7-8 and TRBJ1-6; a weak D match, TRBD1 (6 bases). This CDR3 spans 14 amino acids. V lost 1 base, J lost 9 bases, and 10 bases lay in between. CDR1 and CDR2 (germline): SGHVS, FQNEAQ. The CDR3 is CASSLGRGGSPLHF. CDR3 bases: TGTGCCAGCAGCTTAGGGAGGGGGGGTTCACCCCTCCACTTT.